This T cell receptor (beta chain) emerged from a study of preoperative IRX-2 immunotherapy in early breast cancer (dated by TCRdb to 2018 to 2020). The germline V gene encodes CDR1 SGHRS and CDR2 YFSETQ. The CDR3 spans 16 residues, from the cysteine through the phenylalanine. The kept DNA is CDR3 alone, 48 bases in frame from the first base. V drops 3 bases and J drops 0 bases, leaving 10 bases in between. Sample treatment or condition, as interpreted from the label and publication: preoperative locoregional IRX-2 cytokine immunotherapy. The samples were obtained from a phase Ib study that tested preoperative, locoregional IRX-2 cytokine immunotherapy designed to prime immune responses. Donors were patients with early-stage breast cancer who received IRX-2 before surgery. For this clone: Its antigen remains unidentified. No base-level quality is on record; no much larger clone is a single base apart.

Library construction relied on the immunoSEQ multiplex PCR assay. Imported from immuneACCESS, the table was reduced by TCRdb to in-frame sequences with V and J called. These copies leave out some clones; in studies compared against another copy, an unresolved V gene accounts for under half, and the cause of the remainder is not known. For this sample there are about 42,000 clones; around 77% appear just once. 1.2% of the sample goes to the ten largest clones. The source is a human donor with breast cancer. The V and J segments used are TRBV5-1 and TRBJ2-6, with the D gene not confidently named. The sample consisted of tumor tissue, taken after IRX-2 immunotherapy. CDR3 sequence: CASSSSGRSGANVLTF. The DNA sequence follows: TGCGCCAGCAGCTCTTCAGGACGCTCTGGGGCCAACGTCCTGACTTTC.